In its sample, the clone carrying this TCR beta chain was seen a few times. The antigen is not known. Each of the donors was a healthy bone marrow donor. This CDR3 has 14 residues. Looked up from germline, CDR1 is MGHRA and CDR2 is YSYEKL. V shed 4 bases, J shed 2 bases, and the junction held 1 base outside the gene matches. The PCR made use of 60 Vbeta and 13 Jbeta primers. Profiled with immunoSEQ multiplex PCR; TCRdb holds only in-frame clones, not every one. The sample comprises approximately 150,000 clones, roughly 76% of which are singletons, and roughly 1.4% rests with the top ten. The sample comes from a study of cytomegalovirus exposure and HLA in healthy donors. Whole-study findings and limits: An analysis was carried out later, and it reportedly showed fewer N-insertions in an Asian-associated ancestry cluster than the roughly 670-donor mean. While the bulk of TCR sequences proved rare, some public TCRs turned up in many donors. Reports indicate that TCR beta sequences accurately predicted the HLA-A and HLA-B alleles of most subjects.

V is TRBV4-1 and J is TRBJ1-1, with TRBD1 matching 10 bases. The sample comprised PBMCs. This TCR was sampled from a man in his sixties in good health and CMV-seronegative. In DNA, the CDR3 is TGCGCCAGCAGCCGACAGGGGGCAAACACTGAAGCTTTCTTT. This sequence encodes CASSRQGANTEAFF.